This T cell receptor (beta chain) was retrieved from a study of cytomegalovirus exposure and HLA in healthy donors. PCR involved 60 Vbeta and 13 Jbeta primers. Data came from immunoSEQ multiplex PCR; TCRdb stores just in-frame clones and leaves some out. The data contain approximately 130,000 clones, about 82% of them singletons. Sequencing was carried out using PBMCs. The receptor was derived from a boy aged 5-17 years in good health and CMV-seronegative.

The CDR3 coding sequence is TGTGCCAGCCACGGGGAGCTGTTTTTT. Encoded protein: CASHGELFF. This rearrangement joins TRBV7-8 to TRBJ2-2, with D uncertain. V dropped 8 bases and J dropped 7 bases, with 2 bases sitting between them. Germline CDR1 SGHVS, CDR2 FQNEAQ. There are 9 residues in the CDR3.